Each of the 24 T cell receptor beta chains below was sequenced from the same sample in a study of beta chain features in type 1 diabetes (dated by TCRdb to 2016 to 2018). Here is what the overall study found, with its caveats: A moderate but significant shortening of TCRB CDR3 length was observed in type 1 diabetes patients in all four CD4+ subsets.

Library method: the immunoSEQ multiplex PCR assay. The entire isolated RNA was reverse transcribed using the High Capacity cDNA Reverse Transcription Kit, and thus expressed TCRB transcripts were sequenced. As stored in TCRdb, this immuneACCESS dataset retains in-frame rearrangements with V and J assigned. A fraction of the clones does not appear; measured against another copy, unresolved V genes explain less than half of the discrepancy, and the remainder lacks a known reason. The sample table holds some 330,000 clones, of which around 12% were seen once. The ten largest clones add up to roughly 0.0097% of the sample. These receptors' antigens are unknown. The sequenced sample consisted of naive CD4+ T cells from blood. The cell subset or site tag for this specimen amounts to: true naive CD4+ T cells. These receptors were taken from a woman between 18 and 29 years old with type 1 diabetes.

This clone came up a few times. The chain recombines TRBV5-1 with TRBJ1-4, with D unclear. V was shortened by 0 bases and J by 8 bases, with 14 bases between the two germline ends. Germline values: CDR1 SGHRS, CDR2 YFSETQ. The CDR3 sequence is 15 residues long. CDR3 DNA sequence: TGCGCCAGCAGCTTGGAACCCGGGATTAAGGAAAAACTGTTTTTT. Protein sequence: CASSLEPGIKEKLFF.

This clone was seen only a few times. The chain combines TRBV18 with TRBJ2-1; 9 positions agree with TRBD1. V lost 6 bases, J lost 8 bases, and 8 bases stayed unmatched. Germline assignment: CDR1 KGHSH and CDR2 LQKENI. The CDR3 covers 14 residues. The CDR3 DNA reads as TGTGCCAGCTCCCCGGGACAGGGATGGGATGAGCAGTTCTTC. It is translated as CASSPGQGWDEQFF.

This clone was found a few times. The chain carries TRBV28 and TRBJ2-1, with a weak D call TRBD1 (5 bases). V was pared by 6 bases and J by 4 bases, with 13 bases between. CDR1 is MDHEN, CDR2 SYDVKM, per germline. This CDR3 contains 14 residues. The CDR3 region has the DNA TGTGCCAGCAGCCCATTACAGGAATACAATGAGCAGTTCTTC. As protein: CASSPLQEYNEQFF.

The chain joins TRBV21-1 to TRBJ2-7; TRBD1 is the table's D call, not checked against the DNA. TRBV21-1 constitutes a pseudogene. CDR3 size: 16 residues. CDR3 sequence reads: CATKQKGRARPYEQYF. The CDR3 DNA follows: TGTGCCACCAAGCAAAAGGGCAGGGCGAGACCCTACGAGCAGTACTTC.

This clone was found a few times. The chain couples TRBV25-1 to TRBJ2-5; TRBD2 agrees at 9 bases. Germline V gene data show CDR1 as MGHDK and CDR2 as SYGVNS. CDR3 length: 17 amino acids. Trimming took 1 base from V and 2 from J; bases not matched to a gene: 8. This chain's CDR3 is CASSESRGSGRQETQYF. The CDR3 DNA follows: TGTGCCAGCAGTGAATCCCGAGGTAGCGGGAGACAAGAGACCCAGTACTTC.

The sample holds a few counts of this clone. V and J are TRBV28 and TRBJ1-2; possible D gene TRBD1, 5 bases. CDR1 and CDR2 (germline): MDHEN, SYDVKM. The V gene lost 5 bases and the J gene lost 10 bases, with 20 bases spanning the gap. There are 14 residues in the CDR3. CDR3 DNA: TGTGCCAGCAGTGGGGCGGGGGTGCCTGAGGACTACACCTTC. Encoded protein: CASSGAGVPEDYTF.

The CDR3 DNA follows: TGTGCCAGTAGTATAGTGTGGCGGGAGGGCCGGGATGAGCAGTTCTTC. This sequence encodes CASSIVWREGRDEQFF. The V and J genes are TRBV19 and TRBJ2-1, with 9 nucleotides matching TRBD2. The CDR3 runs 16 residues. Germline V CDR1 and CDR2: LNHDA, SQIVND (reference sequence). After removal of 1 base from V and 8 bases from J, the junction contained 9 bases not matched to a gene.

The V and J genes are TRBV11-2 and TRBJ1-6; 11 nucleotides line up with TRBD1. V lost 6 bases to trimming and J lost 8 bases; unmatched junction nucleotides: 12. Germline CDR1 and CDR2: SGHAT and FQNNGV. This CDR3 is 17 amino acids long. The CDR3 protein is CASRTPRGQGVDSPLHF. The CDR3 region has the DNA TGTGCCAGCAGAACGCCCCGGGGACAGGGGGTTGATTCACCCCTCCACTTT.

This clone was seen more than once but under ten times. The same CDR3 arises from other DNA sequences in this sample as well. This chain uses TRBV5-1 with TRBJ2-5; D is perhaps TRBD1 (6 bases). The germline V gene encodes CDR1 SGHRS and CDR2 YFSETQ. V was shortened by 3 bases and J by 2 bases, with 8 bases between the two germline ends. The CDR3 totals 13 residues. CDR3 nucleotide sequence: TGCGCCAGCAGCTCCGACAGGCAAGAGACCCAGTACTTC. Translation: CASSSDRQETQYF.

The V gene is TRBV28, the J gene TRBJ2-7; 7 bases are a match to TRBD2. The germline CDR1 and CDR2 sequences are MDHEN and SYDVKM. The CDR3 has 14 amino acids. V lost 7 bases and J lost 0; bases outside the gene matches: 6. The CDR3 DNA reads as TGTGCCAGCAACCGCCTAGCGGCCTCCTACGAGCAGTACTTC. It encodes CASNRLAASYEQYF.

The chain joins TRBV11-3 to TRBJ2-1; 7 nucleotides match TRBD1. V was pared by 4 bases and J by 9 bases, with 6 bases of the junction left unmatched. This CDR3 contains 13 residues. Germline V lookup: CDR1 SGHNT, CDR2 YENEEA. CDR3 in DNA: TGTGCCAGCAGCTCGGGACAGATGAGTGAGCAGTTCTTC. It is translated as CASSSGQMSEQFF.

Only a few counts were recorded for this clone. The CDR3 loop reads CASSQGRGTSLMNTEAFF. CDR3 coding DNA: TGTGCCAGCAGCCAAGGGCGAGGGACTTCCCTCATGAACACTGAAGCTTTCTTT. The chain employs TRBV14 and TRBJ1-1; D perhaps matches TRBD1 (5 bases). Germline V gene data show CDR1 as SGHDN and CDR2 as FVKESK. V lost 1 base to trimming and J lost 0 bases, with 18 bases between them. The CDR3 sequence is 18 residues long. Using reference TRBV14 and TRBJ1-1 for the parts outside the CDR3, the full variable domain is EAGVTQFPSHSVIEKGQTVTLRCDPISGHDNLYWYRRVMGKEIKFLLHFVKESKQDESGMPNNRFLAERTGGTYSTLKVQPAELEDSGVYFCASSQGRGTSLMNTEAFFGQGTRLTVV.

This clone was seen more than once but under ten times. The chain uses TRBV14 and TRBJ1-1; D remains ambiguous. The CDR3 runs to 14 residues. CDR1 and CDR2 (germline): SGHDN, FVKESK. V lost 1 base and J lost 3, with 9 bases in between. The CDR3 DNA reads as TGTGCCAGCAGCCAAGGATGGCAGTACACTGAAGCTTTCTTT. It codes for CASSQGWQYTEAFF.

This clone has a handful of counts. The V and J genes are TRBV28 and TRBJ2-3, with 7 nucleotides matching TRBD2. The CDR3 covers 16 residues. J lost 4 bases, V lost 4 bases, and 11 bases had no gene match. Germline lookup yields CDR1 MDHEN and CDR2 SYDVKM. The CDR3 reads CASSSPGETSPDTQYF. CDR3 in DNA: TGTGCCAGCAGTTCCCCGGGGGAGACTAGCCCAGATACGCAGTATTTT.

This sequence joins TRBV5-1 and TRBJ1-2; 8 bases are shared with TRBD1. This CDR3 is 14 amino acids long. CDR1 is SGHRS and CDR2 is YFSETQ in the germline V gene. J gave up 8 bases and V 3 bases, and 9 bases lay outside the gene matches. CDR3 in amino acids: CASSSDGQGRGYTF. The CDR3 coding sequence is TGCGCCAGCAGCTCAGATGGACAGGGCCGCGGCTACACCTTC.

There are a few counts of this clone. This sequence joins TRBV6-5 and TRBJ2-7, with D perhaps matching TRBD1 (5 bases). This CDR3 contains 14 residues. V lost 0 bases and J lost 3, with 9 bases in between. Germline V gene lookup returns CDR1 MNHEY and CDR2 SVGAGI. CDR3 bases: TGTGCCAGCAGTTACTCGACAGCAGACTACGAGCAGTACTTC. It translates to CASSYSTADYEQYF.

V is TRBV7-2 and J is TRBJ2-3, with 11 bases fitting TRBD1. Germline CDR1 reads SGHTA; CDR2 reads FQGNSA. The CDR3 extends over 16 amino acids. With V trimmed by 6 bases and J by 4 bases, 9 bases remained unmatched. DNA for the CDR3: TGTGCCAGCAGAACTGGGACAGGGGGGTTCGCAGATACGCAGTATTTT. Translating gives CASRTGTGGFADTQYF.

The rearrangement uses TRBV29-1 and TRBJ2-1; D may be TRBD1 (5 bases). From germline, CDR1 is SQVTM and CDR2 ANQGSEA. This CDR3 spans 11 amino acids. V was pared by 5 bases and J by 8 bases, with 10 bases between. CDR3 amino acids: CSVLQGYEQFF. The CDR3 DNA is TGCAGCGTTTTGCAGGGCTATGAGCAGTTCTTC.

This clone was found a few times. This chain uses TRBV7-8 with TRBJ2-5; 13 nucleotides agree with TRBD2. This CDR3 is built from 16 residues. Per the germline V gene, CDR1 is SGHVS and CDR2 is FQNEAQ. V shed 5 bases, J shed 7 bases, and the junction held 10 bases outside the gene matches. CDR3 region: CASSPWTSGGLRTQYF. CDR3 nucleotides: TGTGCCAGCAGCCCCTGGACTAGCGGGGGCCTCAGGACCCAGTACTTC.

The V call is TRBV29-1, the J call TRBJ2-3, with 7 bases lining up with TRBD1. Trimming at V came to 1 base and at J to 1 base, leaving 5 bases not matched to a gene. This CDR3 spans 15 amino acids. Germline V lookup: CDR1 SQVTM, CDR2 ANQGSEA. CDR3 amino acids: CSVEAQGWGTDTQYF. The CDR3 region has the DNA TGCAGCGTTGAAGCACAGGGGTGGGGCACAGATACGCAGTATTTT.

The genes are TRBV7-2 and TRBJ1-5, with a possible D match to TRBD1 (6 bases). Trimming took 5 bases from V and 6 from J, leaving 11 bases between them. Germline V gene sequence: CDR1 SGHTA, CDR2 FQGNSA. CDR3 length: 13 amino acids. The CDR3 DNA sequence: TGTGCCAGCAGCCTCCAGGGGAGTCAGCCCCAGCATTTT. As protein: CASSLQGSQPQHF.

This clone was observed a handful of times. This chain uses TRBV4-3 with TRBJ2-7, with D maybe TRBD1 (6 bases). Germline values: CDR1 LGHNA, CDR2 YSLEER. V lost 1 base, J lost 2 bases, and 12 bases lay in between. The length of the CDR3 is 15 residues. In DNA form, the CDR3 reads TGCGCCAGCAGCCAAGCCTGGGACACAACCTACGAGCAGTACTTC. Its translation: CASSQAWDTTYEQYF.

The DNA of the CDR3 is TGTGCCAGCAGTTCGGGGGGGAAGGAGACCCAGTACTTC. It is translated as CASSSGGKETQYF. The chain combines TRBV2 with TRBJ2-5; 8 bases align to TRBD2. Trimming cost V 5 bases and J 5 bases; bases outside gene matches: 4. The germline V gene has CDR1 SNHLY and CDR2 FYNNEI. The length of the CDR3 is 13 residues.

The chain joins TRBV7-2 to TRBJ2-1; the match to TRBD2 covers 8 bases. The CDR3 runs to 15 residues. The germline V gene encodes CDR1 SGHTA and CDR2 FQGNSA. V dropped 2 bases and J dropped 9; count of bases not matched to a gene: 9. In DNA, the CDR3 is TGTGCCAGCAGCTTAATGGGACTAGTTTCGGGTGAGCAGTTCTTC. This codes for CASSLMGLVSGEQFF.